These 11 T cell receptor beta chains originate from one sample sequenced in a study of cytomegalovirus exposure and HLA in healthy donors. The PCR ran on 60 Vbeta and 13 Jbeta primers. Sequencing used immunoSEQ multiplex PCR; TCRdb keeps in-frame clones, though not all of them. The data hold approximately 97,000 clones, with around 73% observed a single time. The sequenced sample consisted of PBMCs. These TCRs come from a middle-aged man in good health and CMV-seronegative.

The chain couples TRBV4-2 to TRBJ2-3, with D hard to call. The CDR3 sequence is 17 residues long. V gave up 1 base and J gave up 6 bases, with 20 bases separating them. Germline CDR1 reads LGHNA; CDR2 reads YNFKEQ. The DNA of the CDR3 is TGTGCCAGCAGCCAAGCCCCCTTGGGCCAGGCGTTGGATACGCAGTATTTT. It codes for CASSQAPLGQALDTQYF.

This clone was seen once. The J gene is TRBJ2-1, the V gene TRBV30; D might be TRBD2 (5 bases). The CDR3 spans 12 residues. Trimming took 5 bases from V and 8 from J, leaving 13 bases between them. Germline V gene sequence: CDR1 GTSNPN, CDR2 SVGIG (reference sequence). DNA of the CDR3: TGTGCCTGGGACCTAGCTTTCGATGAGCAGTTCTTC. This codes for CAWDLAFDEQFF.

V gene TRBV5-6 combines with J gene TRBJ2-5; 7 nucleotides align to TRBD1. The end of the DNA is better explained by TRBJ2-7, so the J call may be wrong. From germline, CDR1 is SGHDT and CDR2 YYEEEE. The CDR3 extends over 14 amino acids. In nucleotides, the CDR3 is TGTGCCAGCAGCACGGGACAGCCGTCCTACGAGCAGTACTTC. Protein product: CASSTGQPSYEQYF.

The chain recombines TRBV7-6 with TRBJ2-7; 7 bases fit TRBD1. Germline lookup yields CDR1 SGHVS and CDR2 FNYEAQ. Germline trimming cut 5 bases from V and 3 bases from J; bases unmatched to any gene: 13. This CDR3 spans 16 amino acids. For the CDR3, the DNA is TGTGCCAGCAGCCGAAGTAGGGGGACAGCTTACTACGAGCAGTACTTC. Translation gives CASSRSRGTAYYEQYF.

The rearrangement links TRBV5-1 to TRBJ2-5; 8 bases map to TRBD2. The CDR3 contains 16 residues. Germline V gene lookup returns CDR1 SGHRS and CDR2 YFSETQ. V trimming: 0 bases; J trimming: 5 bases; junction bases outside the gene matches: 9. Here the CDR3 reads CASSLVRFGGAETQYF. CDR3 DNA: TGCGCCAGCAGCTTGGTTCGCTTCGGGGGGGCGGAGACCCAGTACTTC.

The DNA of the CDR3 is TGTGCCACCAGCAGAGGCCGGACAGGGGGCATGGAGACCCAGTACTTC. It encodes CATSRGRTGGMETQYF. The chain has TRBV15 and TRBJ2-5, with 11 positions matching TRBD1. The V and J ends lost 1 base and 5 bases, in that order; junction bases with no gene match: 6. Germline CDR1 LNHNV, CDR2 YYDKDF (reference sequence). The CDR3 consists of 16 residues.

The V call is TRBV28, the J call TRBJ1-5; D unclear. Trimming pared 6 bases from V and 0 bases from J, leaving 12 bases between. The length of the CDR3 is 15 residues. From germline, CDR1 is MDHEN and CDR2 SYDVKM. The CDR3: CASRPTRYSNQPQHF. CDR3 DNA: TGTGCCAGCAGACCGACTCGATATAGCAATCAGCCCCAGCATTTT.

The rearrangement links TRBV15 to TRBJ2-7; 12 bases agree with TRBD2. J lost 2 bases, V lost 5 bases, and 10 bases had no gene match. The CDR3 runs to 17 residues. Germline CDR1 LNHNV, CDR2 YYDKDF (reference sequence). CDR3 nucleotide sequence: TGTGCCACCAGCCTACGGACTAGCGGGGCCTATACCTACGAGCAGTACTTC. It yields the protein CATSLRTSGAYTYEQYF.

This chain connects TRBV4-1 to TRBJ1-1, with D tentatively TRBD1 (5 bases). Germline loops: CDR1 MGHRA, CDR2 YSYEKL. V was cut by 6 bases and J by 0 bases, with 17 bases left in between. There are 16 residues in the CDR3. The CDR3 is CASRLIDSSLNTEAFF. The CDR3, as DNA: TGCGCCAGCAGGCTCATCGACAGCAGCTTGAACACTGAAGCTTTCTTT.

The table lists this clone with a count of one. This chain connects TRBV30 to TRBJ1-2; D is unresolved. CDR3 length equals 14 residues. Germline V gene sequence: CDR1 GTSNPN, CDR2 SVGIG (reference sequence). CDR3 bases: TGTGAGCTCGGAGGGCAACCAATACGCTATGGCTACACCTTC. Its translation: CELGGQPIRYGYTF. Supplemented by reference TRBV30 and TRBJ1-2, the full variable domain reads SQTIHQWPATLVQPVGSPLSLECTVEGTSNPNLYWYRQAAGRGLQLLFYSVGIGQISSEVPQNLSASRPQDRQFILSSKKLLLSDSGFYLCELGGQPIRYGYTFGSGTRLTVV.

This chain connects TRBV15 to TRBJ2-5; weak D call: TRBD2 (6 bases). Germline V gene sequence: CDR1 LNHNV, CDR2 YYDKDF (reference sequence). With 4 bases removed from V and 3 bases from J, the gap between germline ends came to 15 bases. This CDR3 has 15 residues. Written as DNA, the CDR3 is TGTGCCACCAGCACTCGTGGGACGGGGGAAGAGACCCAGTACTTC. It codes for CATSTRGTGEETQYF.